This T cell receptor beta chain comes out of a study of T cell clones after liver transplantation. CD3+CD4+ and CD3+CD8+ cells were FACS-sorted from thawed unstimulated PBMCs. Turning to this clone: The antigen remains undetermined.

Using immunoSEQ multiplex PCR, the repertoire was profiled, and TCRdb retains in-frame clones only, with some absent. The sample records about 74,000 clones, 80% being singletons. Broader study findings: In 5 of 8 subjects, circulating graft-donor-reactive CD4 TCRbeta sequences fell significantly after transplant. Compared with third party-reactive sequences, donor-reactive ones declined more, independent of withdrawal success. The donor-reactive repertoire was only partly measurable in two subjects, lacking donor cells.

The CDR3 covers 14 residues. Germline-derived CDR1 and CDR2 are MNHEY and SMNVEV (reference sequence). The germline V and J ends were trimmed by 5 bases and 4 bases, with 14 bases remaining between them. The TCR sequence derives from a human donor who received a liver transplant. The sequencing here drew on CD4+ T cells from blood, taken before liver transplant. The genes are TRBV27 and TRBJ1-2; no clear D. CDR3 region: CASSPAPAGYGYTF. DNA of the CDR3: TGTGCCAGCAGTCCAGCCCCGGCGGGCTATGGCTACACCTTC.